Shown below are 31 T cell receptor beta chains from a single sample sequenced in a study of T cell changes during pregnancy in multiple sclerosis. Libraries were prepared by immunoSEQ multiplex PCR; TCRdb keeps only in-frame clonotypes and omits some of them. The sample consists of around 70,000 clones, approximately 92% of them appearing once. This material consisted of peripheral blood, taken before pregnancy. The source of these receptors is a female donor with multiple sclerosis, enrolled in a pregnancy study.

The J gene is TRBJ1-2, the V gene TRBV11-3; D uncertain. Deletions cut 3 bases from V and 8 bases from J, with 10 bases between. CDR3 length equals 12 residues. CDR1 is SGHNT and CDR2 is YENEEA in the germline V gene. The CDR3 loop is CASSFYSGGYTF. Here the CDR3 DNA reads TGTGCCAGCAGCTTTTATTCTGGCGGCTACACCTTC.

The chain uses TRBV7-8 and TRBJ1-1; 7 bases fit TRBD1. The germline V gene encodes CDR1 SGHVS and CDR2 FQNEAQ. The V and J ends lost 5 bases and 6 bases, in that order; junction bases with no gene match: 9. This CDR3 comprises 14 residues. CDR3 coding DNA: TGTGCCAGCAGCACGAAAGGGGGCGGTCCTGAAGCTTTCTTT. Translation gives CASSTKGGGPEAFF.

The V gene is TRBV28, the J gene TRBJ2-3, with D perhaps matching TRBD1 (6 bases). CDR1 and CDR2 (germline): MDHEN, SYDVKM. Trimming left V 6 bases short and J 6 bases short, with 13 bases between. This CDR3 spans 13 amino acids. CDR3: CASRYRVEDTQYF. CDR3 nucleotide sequence: TGTGCCAGCAGGTACAGGGTTGAGGATACGCAGTATTTT.

CDR3 DNA sequence: TGTGCCAGCAGCTCCTCGGGTAGCGACCTGCCCCGGGAGACCCAGTACTTC. Translated: CASSSSGSDLPRETQYF. This chain connects TRBV7-9 to TRBJ2-5; the D gene is possibly TRBD2 (5 bases). This CDR3 comprises 17 residues. Looked up from germline, CDR1 is SEHNR and CDR2 is FQNEAQ (reference sequence). V was cut by 4 bases and J by 5 bases, with 23 bases left in between.

The rearrangement uses TRBV29-1 and TRBJ2-7; TRBD2 matches 8 bases. CDR3 length: 13 amino acids. Trimming removed 7 bases from V and 3 bases from J; junction bases left unmatched: 8. CDR1 SQVTM and CDR2 ANQGSEA come from the germline V gene. The CDR3 region is CSAAGGRGYEQYF. DNA of the CDR3: TGCAGCGCTGCGGGAGGTCGAGGCTACGAGCAGTACTTC.

The V gene is TRBV11-2, the J gene TRBJ1-2; D gene uncertain. V gave up 1 base and J gave up 5 bases, with 8 bases separating them. The CDR3 runs 13 residues. Germline V CDR1 and CDR2: SGHAT, FQNNGV. The CDR3 DNA follows: TGTGCCAGCAGCTTAGCGCCCGGGTATGGCTACACCTTC. Its protein is CASSLAPGYGYTF. The entire variable domain, with the rest obtained from reference TRBV11-2 and TRBJ1-2, is as follows: EAGVAQSPRYKIIEKRQSVAFWCNPISGHATLYWYQQILGQGPKLLIQFQNNGVVDDSQLPKDRFSAERLKGVDSTLKIQPAKLEDSAVYLCASSLAPGYGYTFGSGTRLTVV.

The CDR3 here is CASSGAPRRTEAFF. The DNA of the CDR3 is TGTGCCAGCAGTGGAGCGCCGAGGAGGACTGAAGCTTTCTTT. V is TRBV2 and J is TRBJ1-1; D gene unclear. Germline V CDR1 and CDR2: SNHLY, FYNNEI. This CDR3 has 14 amino acids. Trimming removed 4 bases from V and 5 bases from J, with 14 bases in between.

This sequence joins TRBV6-6 and TRBJ2-1, with TRBD1 matching over 12 bases. V shed 4 bases, J shed 8 bases, and the junction held 9 bases outside the gene matches. This CDR3 is 16 amino acids long. CDR1 is MNHNY, CDR2 SVGAGI, per germline (reference sequence). CDR3 sequence (DNA): TGTGCCAGCAGTTCCGGGTCCGGGACAGGGGGCGATGAGCAGTTCTTC. This translates into CASSSGSGTGGDEQFF.

This sequence joins TRBV4-1 and TRBJ1-5, with a possible D match to TRBD1 (5 bases). The CDR3 totals 14 residues. Trimming shortened V by 6 bases and J by 4 bases, and 13 bases separated the two germline ends. Looked up from germline, CDR1 is MGHRA and CDR2 is YSYEKL. CDR3 sequence: CASSYGTSNQPQHF. CDR3 nucleotides: TGCGCCAGCAGTTACGGGACTTCGAATCAGCCCCAGCATTTT.

This rearrangement joins TRBV4-3 to TRBJ2-3, with a possible D match to TRBD2 (6 bases). The CDR3 covers 17 residues. The germline V gene encodes CDR1 LGHNA and CDR2 YSLEER. V dropped 3 bases and J dropped 3 bases, with 19 bases sitting between them. The CDR3, as DNA: TGCGCCAGCAGCCAGGATATACTAGCCTTAAGAACAGATACGCAGTATTTT. Translated: CASSQDILALRTDTQYF.

V gene TRBV7-9 combines with J gene TRBJ2-1; the match to TRBD2 covers 14 bases. The V gene's germline CDR1 is SEHNR and CDR2 FQNEAQ (reference sequence). V shed 5 bases, J shed 6 bases, and the junction held 9 bases outside the gene matches. The CDR3 loop spans 17 amino acids. The CDR3: CASSDLKGLAGVNEQFF. The CDR3 DNA follows: TGTGCCAGCAGCGACCTAAAGGGACTAGCGGGGGTCAATGAGCAGTTCTTC.

The J gene is TRBJ2-2, the V gene TRBV5-4, with TRBD2 as a possible D gene (5 bases). With 0 bases removed from V and 0 bases from J, the gap between germline ends came to 9 bases. This CDR3 is 16 amino acids long. Germline V gene data show CDR1 as SGHNT and CDR2 as YYREEE (reference sequence). CDR3 protein: CASSLAPLANTGELFF. The CDR3, as DNA: TGTGCCAGCAGCTTGGCCCCACTAGCGAACACCGGGGAGCTGTTTTTT.

This sequence joins TRBV19 and TRBJ1-3; D unresolved. The germline CDR1 and CDR2 sequences are LNHDA and SQIVND (reference sequence). The CDR3 contains 13 residues. Trimming left V 6 bases short and J 4 bases short, with 10 bases between. CDR3 coding DNA: TGTGCCAGTAGGCAGGCCGCCGGAAACACCATATATTTT. This sequence encodes CASRQAAGNTIYF.

This chain links TRBV7-2 with TRBJ2-7, with 8 nucleotides matching TRBD2. The CDR3 is 12 amino acids. Germline lookup yields CDR1 SGHTA and CDR2 FQGNSA. Trimming at V came to 5 bases and at J to 6 bases, leaving 3 bases not matched to a gene. The DNA of the CDR3 is TGTGCCAGCAGCGATGGGACTAGCGAGCAGTACTTC. Translated: CASSDGTSEQYF. The full variable domain, its missing parts supplied by reference TRBV7-2 and TRBJ2-7, is GAGVSQSPSNKVTEKGKDVELRCDPISGHTALYWYRQSLGQGLEFLIYFQGNSAPDKSGLPSDRFSAERTGGSVSTLTIQRTQQEDSAVYLCASSDGTSEQYFGPGTRLTVT.

CDR3 in DNA: TGTGCCAGCAGCCACGCGAACACCATATATTTT. The encoded protein is CASSHANTIYF. This rearrangement joins TRBV14 to TRBJ1-3, with no clear D. Germline values: CDR1 SGHDN, CDR2 FVKESK. The CDR3 loop spans 11 amino acids. V lost 3 bases and J lost 7, with 4 bases in between.

The chain couples TRBV5-4 to TRBJ2-1, with TRBD2 matching over 9 bases. V shed 1 base and J 5 bases; nucleotides not matched to a gene: 4. Germline loops: CDR1 SGHNT, CDR2 YYREEE (reference sequence). The CDR3 spans 15 residues. CDR3 sequence reads: CASSLSAGGNNEQFF. The CDR3 region has the DNA TGTGCCAGCAGCTTGTCAGCGGGAGGCAACAATGAGCAGTTCTTC.

The CDR3 spells CASSIKGFPEGDTGELFF. The DNA of the CDR3 is TGTGCCAGTAGTATCAAAGGATTCCCCGAGGGCGACACCGGGGAGCTGTTTTTT. V is TRBV19 and J is TRBJ2-2, with TRBD2 as a possible D gene (5 bases). Germline lookup yields CDR1 LNHDA and CDR2 SQIVND (reference sequence). CDR3 length: 18 amino acids. Deletions cut 3 bases from V and 3 bases from J, with 20 bases between.

This sequence joins TRBV18 and TRBJ2-7; D remains unclear. CDR3 length: 12 amino acids. The V gene's germline CDR1 is KGHSH and CDR2 LQKENI. V was cut by 4 bases and J by 7 bases, with 11 bases left in between. The CDR3 DNA reads as TGTGCCAGCTCACGGGCCGGAAGAGAGCAGTACTTC. It specifies CASSRAGREQYF. The full variable domain, with the rest looked up from reference TRBV18 and TRBJ2-7, is NAGVMQNPRHLVRRRGQEARLRCSPMKGHSHVYWYRQLPEEGLKFMVYLQKENIIDESGMPKERFSAEFPKEGPSILRIQQVVRGDSAAYFCASSRAGREQYFGPGTRLTVT.

This clone was detected once. CDR3 in amino acids: CASSFISAGANEQYF. The CDR3 region has the DNA TGTGCCAGCAGTTTTATCTCGGCGGGAGCCAACGAGCAGTACTTC. The genes are TRBV27 and TRBJ2-7, with 7 bases fitting TRBD2. CDR1 and CDR2 (germline): MNHEY, SMNVEV (reference sequence). With 3 bases clipped from V and 5 bases from J, the junction kept 10 bases outside the gene matches. The CDR3 runs 15 residues.

The V call is TRBV6-5, the J call TRBJ2-1, with D possibly TRBD2 on 6 matching bases. There are 14 residues in the CDR3. Trimming removed 7 bases from V and 3 bases from J, with 13 bases in between. Germline CDR1 MNHEY, CDR2 SVGAGI. For the CDR3, the DNA is TGTGCCAGCAATAAGATGGGGGGCTACAATGAGCAGTTCTTC. Protein sequence: CASNKMGGYNEQFF.

CDR3 in amino acids: CASSRTSGRGLEGNEQFF. The DNA for the CDR3 is TGTGCCAGCAGTCGGACTAGCGGGAGGGGCCTCGAGGGGAATGAGCAGTTCTTC. The V and J genes are TRBV14 and TRBJ2-1; 15 bases are shared with TRBD2. The CDR3 is 18 amino acids. Germline CDR1 and CDR2: SGHDN and FVKESK. The ends lost 6 bases at V and 7 bases at J; junction bases unmatched: 13.

This chain links TRBV23-1 with TRBJ2-1, with 10 bases that match TRBD2. TRBV23-1 is known as an ORF, though its function is uncertain. This CDR3 is 19 amino acids long. V shed 4 bases and J 0 bases; nucleotides not matched to a gene: 12. In DNA, the CDR3 is TGCGCCAGCAGTCTCGCCGGGACTAGCGACCTGAGCTCCTACAATGAGCAGTTCTTC. Translated: CASSLAGTSDLSSYNEQFF.

This sequence joins TRBV5-1 and TRBJ2-5; D remains unclear. V dropped 0 bases and J dropped 5 bases, with 8 bases sitting between them. Germline V CDR1 and CDR2: SGHRS, YFSETQ. The CDR3 covers 13 residues. The CDR3: CASSLVMRETQYF. The CDR3 region has the DNA TGCGCCAGCAGCTTGGTTATGCGGGAGACCCAGTACTTC. The complete variable domain, with remaining parts taken from reference TRBV5-1 and TRBJ2-5, reads KAGVTQTPRYLIKTRGQQVTLSCSPISGHRSVSWYQQTPGQGLQFLFEYFSETQRNKGNFPGRFSGRQFSNSRSEMNVSTLELGDSALYLCASSLVMRETQYFGPGTRLLVL.

The chain is built from TRBV5-4 and TRBJ1-1, with a possible D match to TRBD1 (5 bases). Between the trimmed V and J ends, which lost 1 base and 7 bases, there was a span of 8 bases. The CDR3 is made up of 12 amino acids. Germline V lookup: CDR1 SGHNT, CDR2 YYREEE (reference sequence). This CDR3 is CASSLTGLEAFF. In DNA form, the CDR3 reads TGTGCCAGCAGCTTGACAGGCCTTGAAGCTTTCTTT.

The gene calls are TRBV5-4 and TRBJ2-2; 7 bases line up with TRBD1. CDR1 and CDR2 from the germline V gene are SGHNT and YYREEE (reference sequence). The CDR3 has 15 residues. The trim removed 2 bases at V and 1 base at J, leaving 2 bases unmatched. The CDR3 spells CASSFRDRNTGELFF. The CDR3, as DNA: TGTGCCAGCAGCTTCCGGGACAGGAACACCGGGGAGCTGTTTTTT.

The rearrangement links TRBV27 to TRBJ1-5; D gene unclear. This CDR3 is built from 13 residues. The germline gives CDR1 MNHEY, CDR2 SMNVEV (reference sequence). V was cut by 6 bases and J by 7 bases, with 13 bases left in between. DNA for the CDR3: TGTGCCAGCAGCTCCTGGGTGGGCCAGCCCCAGCATTTT. As protein: CASSSWVGQPQHF.

V is TRBV7-9 and J is TRBJ1-1; possibly TRBD1 for D (6 bases). Germline V lookup: CDR1 SEHNR, CDR2 FQNEAQ (reference sequence). This CDR3 is built from 15 residues. V dropped 5 bases and J dropped 2 bases, with 15 bases sitting between them. CDR3 loop: CASSVEGGLNTEAFF. The CDR3 coding sequence is TGTGCCAGCAGCGTCGAGGGGGGGTTAAACACTGAAGCTTTCTTT.

CDR3 in amino acids: CASTLKAGKSFWSGYTF. CDR3 sequence (DNA): TGTGCCAGCACCCTTAAGGCAGGGAAATCTTTCTGGAGCGGCTACACCTTC. The chain is built from TRBV7-2 and TRBJ1-2; D might be TRBD1 (5 bases). CDR3 length equals 17 residues. CDR1 and CDR2 from the germline V gene are SGHTA and FQGNSA. The V and J ends lost 7 bases and 8 bases respectively, with 29 bases between them. The complete variable domain, with remaining parts taken from reference TRBV7-2 and TRBJ1-2, reads GAGVSQSPSNKVTEKGKDVELRCDPISGHTALYWYRQSLGQGLEFLIYFQGNSAPDKSGLPSDRFSAERTGGSVSTLTIQRTQQEDSAVYLCASTLKAGKSFWSGYTFGSGTRLTVV.

The chain links TRBV28 to TRBJ2-7, with a weak D call TRBD2 (6 bases). V lost 4 bases to trimming and J lost 2 bases, with 12 bases between them. Germline V gives CDR1 MDHEN, CDR2 SYDVKM. This CDR3 comprises 14 residues. CDR3 in DNA: TGTGCCAGCAGTTCCGCTGGGACTCCCTACGAGCAGTACTTC. Protein: CASSSAGTPYEQYF. Variable domain in full (rest from reference TRBV28 and TRBJ2-7): DVKVTQSSRYLVKRTGEKVFLECVQDMDHENMFWYRQDPGLGLRLIYFSYDVKMKEKGDIPEGYSVSREKKERFSLILESASTNQTSMYLCASSSAGTPYEQYFGPGTRLTVT.

The rearrangement joins TRBV20-1 to TRBJ2-1; no definite D call. Trimming removed 6 bases at V and 5 bases at J, with 5 bases between. This CDR3 has 10 amino acids. Germline assignment: CDR1 DFQATT and CDR2 SNEGSKA (reference sequence). CDR3 bases: TGCAGTGCCTATCACAATGAGCAGTTCTTC. Translated: CSAYHNEQFF.

The chain uses TRBV4-2 and TRBJ1-2; tentatively, D is TRBD1 (6 bases). The CDR3 loop spans 13 amino acids. Germline CDR1 reads LGHNA; CDR2 reads YNFKEQ. Between the trimmed V and J ends, which lost 6 bases and 3 bases, there was a span of 11 bases. This CDR3 is CASRPSGDYGYTF. CDR3 nucleotides: TGTGCCAGCAGGCCATCAGGGGACTATGGCTACACCTTC.